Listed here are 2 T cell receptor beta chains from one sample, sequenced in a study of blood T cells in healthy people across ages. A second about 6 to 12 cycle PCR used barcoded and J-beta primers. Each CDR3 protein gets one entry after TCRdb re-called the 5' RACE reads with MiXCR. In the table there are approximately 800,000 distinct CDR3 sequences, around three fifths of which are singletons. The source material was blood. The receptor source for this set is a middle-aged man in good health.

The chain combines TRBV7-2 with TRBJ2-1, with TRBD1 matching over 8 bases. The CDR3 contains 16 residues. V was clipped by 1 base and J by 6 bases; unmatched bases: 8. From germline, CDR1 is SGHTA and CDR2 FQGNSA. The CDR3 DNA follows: TGTGCCAGCAGCTTAGGACGACAGGGGCGACGCAATGAGCAGTTCTTC. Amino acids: CASSLGRQGRRNEQFF.

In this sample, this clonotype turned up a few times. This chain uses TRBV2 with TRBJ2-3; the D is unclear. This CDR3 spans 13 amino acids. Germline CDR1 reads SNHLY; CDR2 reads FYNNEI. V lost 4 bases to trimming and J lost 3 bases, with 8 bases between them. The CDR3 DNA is TGTGCCAGCAGTGTAATCAGAACAGATACGCAGTATTTT. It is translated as CASSVIRTDTQYF.